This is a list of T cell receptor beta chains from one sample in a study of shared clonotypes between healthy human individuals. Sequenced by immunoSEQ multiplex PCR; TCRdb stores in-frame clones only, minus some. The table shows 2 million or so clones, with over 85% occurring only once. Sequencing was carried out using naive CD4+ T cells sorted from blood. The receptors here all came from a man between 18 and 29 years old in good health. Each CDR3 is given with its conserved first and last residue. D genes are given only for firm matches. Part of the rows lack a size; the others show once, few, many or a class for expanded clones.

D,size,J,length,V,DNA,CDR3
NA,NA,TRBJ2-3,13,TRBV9,TGTGCCAGCAGCGCGGACCCTGGATATACGCAGTATTTT,CASSADPGYTQYF
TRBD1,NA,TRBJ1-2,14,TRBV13,TGTGCCAGCAGAGACAGGGGGCCGAACTATGGCTACACCTTC,CASRDRGPNYGYTF
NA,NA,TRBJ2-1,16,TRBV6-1,TGTGCCAGCAGTGAAAGTGTCTCCCTACACTACAATGAGCAGTTCTTC,CASSESVSLHYNEQFF
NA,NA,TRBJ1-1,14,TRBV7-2,TGTGCCAGCAGCCTCCTGGGTGGGAACACTGAAGCTTTCTTT,CASSLLGGNTEAFF
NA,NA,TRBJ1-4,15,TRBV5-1,TGCGCCAGCAGCTTCGAAGACAGTTCTAATGAAAAACTGTTTTTT,CASSFEDSSNEKLFF
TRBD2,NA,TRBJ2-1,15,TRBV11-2,TGTGCCAGCAGCCGACTAGCGGGGCCCTACAATGAGCAGTTCTTC,CASSRLAGPYNEQFF
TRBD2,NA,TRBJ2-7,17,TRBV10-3,TGTGCCATCAGTGAGTCGATTAGCGGGGGCGGCACCCACGAGCAGTACTTC,CAISESISGGGTHEQYF
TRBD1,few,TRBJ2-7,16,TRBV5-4,TGTGCCAGCAGCTACAGTTCGGGGACAGGGGGCTACGAGCAGTACTTC,CASSYSSGTGGYEQYF
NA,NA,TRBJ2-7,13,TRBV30,TGTGCCTGGAGTGAGAGATCCCCGAACGAGCAGTACTTC,CAWSERSPNEQYF
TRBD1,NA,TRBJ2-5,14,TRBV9,TGTGCCAGCAGCGTAGGGGGACAGCAAGAGACCCAGTACTTC,CASSVGGQQETQYF
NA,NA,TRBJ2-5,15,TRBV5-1,TGCGCCAGCAGTGTGCGGGGTGGGGGACAAGAGACCCAGTACTTC,CASSVRGGGQETQYF
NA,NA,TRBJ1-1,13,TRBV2,TGTGCCAGTCAAAGTGGTTGGAACACTGAAGCTTTCTTT,CASQSGWNTEAFF
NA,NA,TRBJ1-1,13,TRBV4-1,TGCGCCAGCAGCAAGGGTCTGGGCACTGAAGCTTTCTTT,CASSKGLGTEAFF
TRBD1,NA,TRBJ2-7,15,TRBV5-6,TGTGCCAGCAGCCAACGACCGCGGACAGGGGACGAGCAGTACTTC,CASSQRPRTGDEQYF
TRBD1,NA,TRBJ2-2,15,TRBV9,TGTGCCAGCAGCGTAGACAGGACAGGTGTCGGGGAGCTGTTTTTT,CASSVDRTGVGELFF
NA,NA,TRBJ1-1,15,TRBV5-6,TGTGCCAGCAGCTTGGAGCGGGGACGTGGCACTGAAGCTTTCTTT,CASSLERGRGTEAFF
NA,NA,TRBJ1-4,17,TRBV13,TGTGCCAGCAGCTTATCAGGGTTGAGAACAGTGGGAGAAAAACTGTTTTTT,CASSLSGLRTVGEKLFF
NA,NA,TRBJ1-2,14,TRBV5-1,TGCGCCAGCAGCTTAAGCTGGGGTAACGATGGCTACACCTTC,CASSLSWGNDGYTF
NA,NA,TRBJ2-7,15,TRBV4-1,TGCGCCAGCAGCCCCACGGGACTCTACTCCTACGAGCAGTACTTC,CASSPTGLYSYEQYF
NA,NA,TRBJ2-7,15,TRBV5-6,TGTGCCAGCAGCCCGTCCAGAATACTATTCTACGAGCAGTACTTC,CASSPSRILFYEQYF
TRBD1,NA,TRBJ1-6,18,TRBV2,TGTGCCAGCAGTGTTAGTCAAGACAGGGCCTCCTATAATTCACCCCTCCACTTT,CASSVSQDRASYNSPLHF
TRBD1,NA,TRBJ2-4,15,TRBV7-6,TGTGCCAGCAGCTTAGCCGGGACAGGTACCGACATTCAGTACTTC,CASSLAGTGTDIQYF
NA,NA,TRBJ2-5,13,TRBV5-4,TGTGCCAGCAGCTTGACCCCATTAGAGACCCAGTACTTC,CASSLTPLETQYF
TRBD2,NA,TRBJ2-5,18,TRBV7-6,TGTGCCAGCAGCTTAGTCATGGCCGGGACTAGCGGGGCAGAGACCCAGTACTTC,CASSLVMAGTSGAETQYF
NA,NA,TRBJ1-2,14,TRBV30,TGTGCCTGGAGCGCCCGGACAGTGAACTATGGCTACACCTTC,CAWSARTVNYGYTF
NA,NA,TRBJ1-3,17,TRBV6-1,TGTGCCAGCAGTGAACTTTGGGGGCGAGTGGCTGGAAACACCATATATTTT,CASSELWGRVAGNTIYF
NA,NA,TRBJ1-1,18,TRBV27,TGTGCCAGCAGTTTATATATGGGGGGGCCGGTTGGAGAAACTGAAGCTTTCTTT,CASSLYMGGPVGETEAFF
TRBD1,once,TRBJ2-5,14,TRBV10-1,TGCGCCAGCAGTTACAGGGACAGACAAGAGACCCAGTACTTC,CASSYRDRQETQYF
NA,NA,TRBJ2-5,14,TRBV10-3,TGTGCCATCAGTGAGCCGACAGTTGGAGAGACCCAGTACTTC,CAISEPTVGETQYF
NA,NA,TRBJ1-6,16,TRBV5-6,TGTGCCAGCAGCTTGGGAGGGGGCTCCTATAATTCACCCCTCCACTTT,CASSLGGGSYNSPLHF
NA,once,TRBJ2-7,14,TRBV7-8,TGTGCCAGCAGCCACACTGCAGACACCTACGAGCAGTACTTC,CASSHTADTYEQYF
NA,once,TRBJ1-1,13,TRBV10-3,TGTGCCGCGGGGGGGGCGTGGAACACTGAAGCTTTCTTT,CAAGGAWNTEAFF
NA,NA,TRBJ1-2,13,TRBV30,TGTGCCTGGCGTGGAAACACGAATGTGGGCTACACCTTC,CAWRGNTNVGYTF
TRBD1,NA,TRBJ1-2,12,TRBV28,TGTGCCAGCAATTACAGGGGTTATGGCTACACCTTC,CASNYRGYGYTF
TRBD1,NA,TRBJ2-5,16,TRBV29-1,TGCAGCGTTGTGATGAGGGACAGGGGATATATAGAGACCCAGTACTTC,CSVVMRDRGYIETQYF
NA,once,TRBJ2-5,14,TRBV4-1,TGCGCCAGCAGCCAAGATTCCGGCAGGGAGACCCAGTACTTC,CASSQDSGRETQYF
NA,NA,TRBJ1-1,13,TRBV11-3,TGTGCCAGCAGCTCCGGCGCGGACACTGAAGCTTTCTTT,CASSSGADTEAFF
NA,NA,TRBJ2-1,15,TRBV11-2,TGTGCCAGCGCCAGGGGTCCCGACTCCTACAATGAGCAGTTCTTC,CASARGPDSYNEQFF
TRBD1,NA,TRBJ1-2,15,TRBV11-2,TGTGCCAGCAGCTTAAGGCGGGGGACAGGGGACGGCTACACCTTC,CASSLRRGTGDGYTF
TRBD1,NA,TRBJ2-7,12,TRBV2,TGTGCCACCCGGGACAGAACCTACGAGCAGTACTTC,CATRDRTYEQYF
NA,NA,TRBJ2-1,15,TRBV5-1,TGCGCCAGCAGCTTGGAGGGGGTTGCCTACAATGAGCAGTTCTTC,CASSLEGVAYNEQFF
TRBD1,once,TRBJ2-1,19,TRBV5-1,TGCGCCAGCAGCTTTACCGGGACAGGGACCTTGAGCTCCTACAATGAGCAGTTCTTC,CASSFTGTGTLSSYNEQFF
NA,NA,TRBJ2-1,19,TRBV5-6,TGTGCCAGCAGCCCTGGGGGGGACAGGCGCCCTTCTCTTTACAATGAGCAGTTCTTC,CASSPGGDRRPSLYNEQFF
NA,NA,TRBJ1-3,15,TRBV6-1,TGTGCCAGCAGTGAAGTGCTGAACTCTGGAAACACCATATATTTT,CASSEVLNSGNTIYF
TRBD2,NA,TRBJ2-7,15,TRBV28,TGTGCCAGCAGTTTTGGCGGGGGGGCCTTGTACGAGCAGTACTTC,CASSFGGGALYEQYF
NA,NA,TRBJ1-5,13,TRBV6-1,TGTGCCAGCAGCCGGGACATCAATCAGCCCCAGCATTTT,CASSRDINQPQHF
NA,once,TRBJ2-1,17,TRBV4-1,TGCGCCAGCAGTTCTAACAGCTGGTGGGAATCCTACAATGAGCAGTTCTTC,CASSSNSWWESYNEQFF
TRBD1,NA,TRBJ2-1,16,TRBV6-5,TGTGCCAGCAGTTCCCGGGGACAGGGCTCCTACAATGAGCAGTTCTTC,CASSSRGQGSYNEQFF
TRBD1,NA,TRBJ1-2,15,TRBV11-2,TGTGCCAGCAGCGGGGGACAGGGGGCAATCTATGGCTACACCTTC,CASSGGQGAIYGYTF
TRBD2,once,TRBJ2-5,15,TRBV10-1,TGCGCCAGCAGTGAAGGTAGCGGGGGACAAGAGACCCAGTACTTC,CASSEGSGGQETQYF
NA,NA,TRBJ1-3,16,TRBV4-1,TGCGCCAGCAGCCCGCACTACCGAGAAGTCGGAAACACCATATATTTT,CASSPHYREVGNTIYF
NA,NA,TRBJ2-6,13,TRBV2,TGTGCCCAAGGGAGCCAGGGTGGCAACGTCCTGACTTTC,CAQGSQGGNVLTF